Sequencing of this T cell receptor beta chain was carried out in a study of blood T cell repertoires in COVID-19 (dated by TCRdb to between 2020 and 2021). Regarding the research as a whole: Samples covering the acute and convalescent phases of COVID-19 were provided by collaborators in the United States, Italy and Spain. The dataset comprised deeply sampled blood TCRbeta repertoires from subjects exposed to, actively infected with, or recovered from COVID-19. HLA class I and class II types, where available, came from metadata supplied by the sample provider rather than from assay-based typing. The repertoires were made available in a free public database intended to serve as a resource for research on the immune response to SARS-CoV-2. The samples were drawn from the first 160 participants of the ongoing ImmuneRACE study and from over 950 subjects provided by 6 global collaborators. Nearly every sample came with metadata listing a de-identified subject ID, COVID-19 status, age in years and sex. The material from the prospective study consisted of cDNA or gDNA derived from T cells, B-cell-depleted T cells, or PBMCs. Broad study findings and their caveats: The quantity of clinical and demographic metadata differed by source and by participant and was supplied without curation.

The CDR3 starts with the cysteine, ends with the phenylalanine, and has 13 residues. Only CDR3 DNA is held: 39 bases, read in frame from base 1. According to the germline V gene (reference sequence), CDR1 reads SEHNR and CDR2 reads FQNEAQ. V sheds 6 bases and J sheds 8 bases, leaving 13 bases between their ends. TCRbeta CDR3 regions were amplified from genomic DNA using the immunoSEQ Assay, a bias-controlled multiplex PCR. Processing in the source paper ran as follows. Within the assay, amplification of reference gene primers was used to estimate how many nucleated cells each sample contained. To quantify the absolute abundance of each unique TCRbeta CDR3 rearrangement, sequence reads were collapsed and filtered. For each sample, productive Simpson clonality was calculated as the square root of Simpson's diversity index across productive rearrangements. The clones in this table, taken by TCRdb from immuneACCESS, are in-frame only. Not every clone is retained; where verified, under half of the shortfall comes from an unresolved V gene, and the cause of the rest is unknown. V, J and clone size were drawn from that table, and D and trimming were deduced from the DNA. The sample table contains more than 200,000 clones; only one count was recorded for around four fifths of them. The ten largest clones add up to roughly 8.6% of the sample.

Collaborating institutions collected whole blood in K2EDTA tubes following their own protocols. For TCRbeta analysis, collaborator samples were shipped as frozen whole blood, as isolated PBMCs, or as DNA extracted from either sample type. Concerning this clone: This clone's antigen is unknown. No much larger clone is present one base from it, and per-base qualities are unavailable.

The TCR sequence derives from a man aged 40-49 years with active or convalescent COVID-19. The chain is encoded by TRBV7-9 joined to TRBJ2-2; possibly the D gene is TRBD2, per 6 matching bases. Sequenced sample: peripheral blood. CDR3 sequence: CASRGTARGELFF. The nucleotide sequence is TGTGCCAGCAGAGGGACTGCCAGGGGGGAGCTGTTTTTT.